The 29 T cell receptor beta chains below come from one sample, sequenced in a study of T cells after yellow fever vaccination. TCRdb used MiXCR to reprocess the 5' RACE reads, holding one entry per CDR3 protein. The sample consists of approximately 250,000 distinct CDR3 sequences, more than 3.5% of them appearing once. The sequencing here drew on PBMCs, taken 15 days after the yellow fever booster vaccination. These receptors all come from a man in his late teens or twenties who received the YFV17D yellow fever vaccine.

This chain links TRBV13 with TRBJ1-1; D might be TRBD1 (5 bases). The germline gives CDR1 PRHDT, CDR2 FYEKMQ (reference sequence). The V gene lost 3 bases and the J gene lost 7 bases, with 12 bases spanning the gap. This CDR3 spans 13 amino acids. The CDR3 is CASSLEGRSEAFF. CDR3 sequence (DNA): TGTGCCAGCAGCTTGGAGGGGAGAAGTGAAGCTTTCTTT.

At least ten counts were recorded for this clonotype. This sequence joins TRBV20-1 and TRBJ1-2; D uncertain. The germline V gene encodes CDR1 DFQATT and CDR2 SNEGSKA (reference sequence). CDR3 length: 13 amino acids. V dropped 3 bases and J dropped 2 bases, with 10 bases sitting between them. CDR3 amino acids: CSASLNQNYGYTF. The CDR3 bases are TGCAGTGCTAGCTTAAATCAGAACTATGGCTACACCTTC.

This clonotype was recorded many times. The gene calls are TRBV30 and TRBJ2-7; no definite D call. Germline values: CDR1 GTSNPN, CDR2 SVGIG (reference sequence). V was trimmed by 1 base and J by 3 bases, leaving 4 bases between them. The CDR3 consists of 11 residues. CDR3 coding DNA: TGTGCCTGGAGTGGAAGCTACGAGCAGTACTTC. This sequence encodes CAWSGSYEQYF.

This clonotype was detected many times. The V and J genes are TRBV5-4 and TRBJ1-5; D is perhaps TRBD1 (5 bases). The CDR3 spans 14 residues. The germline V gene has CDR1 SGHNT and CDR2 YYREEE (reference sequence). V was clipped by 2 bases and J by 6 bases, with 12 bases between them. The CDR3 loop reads CASSFAGAGQPQHF. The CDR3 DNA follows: TGTGCCAGCAGCTTCGCCGGGGCAGGTCAGCCCCAGCATTTT.

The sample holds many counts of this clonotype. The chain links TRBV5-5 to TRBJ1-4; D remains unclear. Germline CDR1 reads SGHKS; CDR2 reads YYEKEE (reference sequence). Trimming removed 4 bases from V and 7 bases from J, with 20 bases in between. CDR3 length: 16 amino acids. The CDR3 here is CASSHLMDLWGEKLFF. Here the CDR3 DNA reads TGTGCCAGCAGCCACCTTATGGACCTATGGGGTGAAAAACTGTTTTTT.

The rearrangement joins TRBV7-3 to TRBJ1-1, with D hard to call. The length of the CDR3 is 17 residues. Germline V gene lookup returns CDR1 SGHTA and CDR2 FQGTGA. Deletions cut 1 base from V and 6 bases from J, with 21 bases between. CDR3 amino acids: CASSLRRKQHPYPEAFF. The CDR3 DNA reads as TGTGCCAGCAGCTTAAGAAGGAAGCAGCACCCCTACCCTGAAGCTTTCTTT.

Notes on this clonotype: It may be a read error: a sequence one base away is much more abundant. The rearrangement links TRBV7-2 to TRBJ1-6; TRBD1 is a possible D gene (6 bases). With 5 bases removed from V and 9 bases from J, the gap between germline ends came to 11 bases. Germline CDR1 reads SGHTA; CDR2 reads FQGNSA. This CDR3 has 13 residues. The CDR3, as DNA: TGTGCCAGCAGCCCAGGGGTGAGTTCACCCCTCCACTTT. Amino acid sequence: CASSPGVSSPLHF.

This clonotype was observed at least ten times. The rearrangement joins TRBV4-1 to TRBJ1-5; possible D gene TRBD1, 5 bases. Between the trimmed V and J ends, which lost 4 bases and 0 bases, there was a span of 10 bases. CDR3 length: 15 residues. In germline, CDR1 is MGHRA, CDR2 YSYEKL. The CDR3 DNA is TGCGCCAGCAGCCTTTGGGACGTTAGCAATCAGCCCCAGCATTTT. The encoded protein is CASSLWDVSNQPQHF.

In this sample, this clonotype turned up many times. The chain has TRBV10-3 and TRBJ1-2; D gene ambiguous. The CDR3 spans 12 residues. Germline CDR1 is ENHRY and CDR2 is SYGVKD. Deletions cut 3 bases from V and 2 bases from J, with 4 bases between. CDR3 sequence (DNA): TGTGCCATCAGTGATCAGAACTATGGCTACACCTTC. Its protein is CAISDQNYGYTF.

In DNA form, the CDR3 reads TGCGCCAGCAGCCAAAGGACAGGTTCCTACAATGAGCAGTTCTTC. It codes for CASSQRTGSYNEQFF. This chain connects TRBV4-3 to TRBJ2-1; 7 positions match TRBD1. Germline values: CDR1 LGHNA, CDR2 YSLEER. The V gene end was trimmed by 2 bases and the J gene end by 1 base; junction bases not matched to a gene: 2. The CDR3 spans 15 residues.

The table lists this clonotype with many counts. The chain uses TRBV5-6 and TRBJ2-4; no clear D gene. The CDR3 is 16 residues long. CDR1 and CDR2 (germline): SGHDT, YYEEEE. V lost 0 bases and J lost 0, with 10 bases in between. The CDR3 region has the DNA TGTGCCAGCAGCTTGGGCCGTCAGCTAGCCAAAAACATTCAGTACTTC. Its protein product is CASSLGRQLAKNIQYF.

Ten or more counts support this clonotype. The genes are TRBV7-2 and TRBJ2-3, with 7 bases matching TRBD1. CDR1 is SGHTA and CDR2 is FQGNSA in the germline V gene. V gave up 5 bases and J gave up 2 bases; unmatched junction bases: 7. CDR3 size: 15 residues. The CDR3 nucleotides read TGTGCCAGCAGCCCACCAGGGACAGACACAGATACGCAGTATTTT. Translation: CASSPPGTDTDTQYF.

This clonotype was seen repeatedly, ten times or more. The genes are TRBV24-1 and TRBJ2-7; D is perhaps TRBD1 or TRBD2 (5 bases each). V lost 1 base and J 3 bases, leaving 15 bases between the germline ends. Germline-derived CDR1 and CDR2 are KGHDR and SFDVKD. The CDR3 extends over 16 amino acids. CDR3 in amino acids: CATSDFLGVVVYEQYV. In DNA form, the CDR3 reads TGTGCCACCAGTGATTTTTTGGGGGTAGTGGTCTACGAGCAGTACGTC.

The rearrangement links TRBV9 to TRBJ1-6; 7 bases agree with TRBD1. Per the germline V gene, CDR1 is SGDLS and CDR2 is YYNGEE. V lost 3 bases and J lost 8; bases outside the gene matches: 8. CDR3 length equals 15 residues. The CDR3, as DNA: TGTGCCAGCAGCGCAACTACAACAGGGGATTCACCCCTCCACTTT. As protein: CASSATTTGDSPLHF.

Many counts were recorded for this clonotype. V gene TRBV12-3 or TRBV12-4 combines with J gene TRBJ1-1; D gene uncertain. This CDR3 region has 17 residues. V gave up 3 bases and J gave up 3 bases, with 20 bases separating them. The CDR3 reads CASSLDAFRLEYTEAFF. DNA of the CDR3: TGTGCCAGCAGTTTGGATGCGTTTCGGTTGGAGTACACTGAAGCTTTCTTT.

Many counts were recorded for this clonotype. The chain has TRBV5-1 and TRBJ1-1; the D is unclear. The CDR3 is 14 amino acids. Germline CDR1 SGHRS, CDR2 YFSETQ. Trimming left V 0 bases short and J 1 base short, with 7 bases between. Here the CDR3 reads CASSLAVENTEAFF. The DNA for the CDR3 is TGCGCCAGCAGCTTGGCTGTGGAGAACACTGAAGCTTTCTTT. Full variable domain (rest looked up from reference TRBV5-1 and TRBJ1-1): KAGVTQTPRYLIKTRGQQVTLSCSPISGHRSVSWYQQTPGQGLQFLFEYFSETQRNKGNFPGRFSGRQFSNSRSEMNVSTLELGDSALYLCASSLAVENTEAFFGQGTRLTVV.

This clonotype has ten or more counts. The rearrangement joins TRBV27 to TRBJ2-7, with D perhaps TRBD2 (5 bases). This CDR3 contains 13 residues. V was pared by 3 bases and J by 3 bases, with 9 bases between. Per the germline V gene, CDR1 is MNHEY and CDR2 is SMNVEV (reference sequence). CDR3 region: CASSLWENYEQYF. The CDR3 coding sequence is TGTGCCAGCAGTTTGTGGGAGAACTACGAGCAGTACTTC.

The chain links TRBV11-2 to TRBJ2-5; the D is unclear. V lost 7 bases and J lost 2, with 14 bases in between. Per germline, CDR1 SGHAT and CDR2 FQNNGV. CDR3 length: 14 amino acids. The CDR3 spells CASTPTQGQETQYF. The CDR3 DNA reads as TGTGCCAGCACCCCTACCCAAGGTCAAGAGACCCAGTACTTC.

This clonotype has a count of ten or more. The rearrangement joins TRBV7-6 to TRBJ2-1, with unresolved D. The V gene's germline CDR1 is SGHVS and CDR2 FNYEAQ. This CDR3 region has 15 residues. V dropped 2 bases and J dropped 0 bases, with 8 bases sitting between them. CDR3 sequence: CASSLQPSSYNEQFF. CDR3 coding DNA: TGTGCCAGCAGCTTACAGCCAAGCTCCTACAATGAGCAGTTCTTC.

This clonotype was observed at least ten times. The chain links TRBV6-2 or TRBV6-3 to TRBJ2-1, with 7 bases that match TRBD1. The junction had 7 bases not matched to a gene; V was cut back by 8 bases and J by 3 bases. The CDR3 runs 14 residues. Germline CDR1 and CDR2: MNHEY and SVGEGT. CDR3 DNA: TGTGCCAGCCTAGACAGGGCCGGCTACAATGAGCAGTTCTTC. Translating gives CASLDRAGYNEQFF.

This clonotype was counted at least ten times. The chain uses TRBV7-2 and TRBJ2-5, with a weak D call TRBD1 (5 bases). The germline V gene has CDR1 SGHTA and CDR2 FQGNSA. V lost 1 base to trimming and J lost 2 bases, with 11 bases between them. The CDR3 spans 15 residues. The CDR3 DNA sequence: TGTGCCAGCAGCTTAGTGGTGGCAGGGCAAGAGACCCAGTACTTC. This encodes CASSLVVAGQETQYF.

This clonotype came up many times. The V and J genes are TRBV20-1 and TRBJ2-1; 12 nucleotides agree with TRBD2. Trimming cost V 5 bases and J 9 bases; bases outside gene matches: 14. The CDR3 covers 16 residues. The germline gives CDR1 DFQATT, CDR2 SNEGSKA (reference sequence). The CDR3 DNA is TGCAGTGCTCGAGGTTACCGACTAGCGGGGGACGCTGAGCAGTTCTTC. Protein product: CSARGYRLAGDAEQFF.

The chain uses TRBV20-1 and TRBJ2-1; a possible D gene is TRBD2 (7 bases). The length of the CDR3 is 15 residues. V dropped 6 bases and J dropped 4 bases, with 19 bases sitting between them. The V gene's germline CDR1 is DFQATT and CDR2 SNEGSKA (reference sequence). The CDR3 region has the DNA TGCAGTGCCGGGGGGCCGGGGGGCCGATACAATGAGCAGTTCTTC. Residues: CSAGGPGGRYNEQFF.

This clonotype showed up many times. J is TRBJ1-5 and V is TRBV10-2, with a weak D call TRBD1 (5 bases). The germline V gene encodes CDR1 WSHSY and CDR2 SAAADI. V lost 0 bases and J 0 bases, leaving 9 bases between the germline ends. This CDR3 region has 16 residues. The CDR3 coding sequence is TGCGCCAGCAGTGAGTCATCAGGGCTTAGCAATCAGCCCCAGCATTTT. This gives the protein CASSESSGLSNQPQHF.

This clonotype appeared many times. CDR3 loop: CAIGQGFASHEAFF. DNA for the CDR3: TGTGCCATCGGCCAGGGGTTTGCGTCCCATGAAGCTTTCTTT. The chain has TRBV10-3 and TRBJ1-1; possible D gene TRBD1, 6 bases. CDR3 length: 14 amino acids. V lost 8 bases and J 7 bases, leaving 20 bases between the germline ends. Germline CDR1 and CDR2: ENHRY and SYGVKD.

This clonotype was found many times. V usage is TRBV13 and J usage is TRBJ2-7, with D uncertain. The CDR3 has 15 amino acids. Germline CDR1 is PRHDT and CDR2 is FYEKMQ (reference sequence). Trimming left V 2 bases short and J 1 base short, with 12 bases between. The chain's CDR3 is CASSLSLGRSYEQYV. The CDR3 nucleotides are TGTGCCAGCAGCTTAAGCTTGGGAAGGTCCTACGAGCAGTACGTC.

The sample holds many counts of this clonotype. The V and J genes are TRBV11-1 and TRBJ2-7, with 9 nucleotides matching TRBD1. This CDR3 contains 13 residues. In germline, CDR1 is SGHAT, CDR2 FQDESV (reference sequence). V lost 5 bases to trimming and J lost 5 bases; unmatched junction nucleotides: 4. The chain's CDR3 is CASSRDRVHEQYF. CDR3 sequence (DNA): TGTGCCAGCAGCCGGGACAGGGTGCACGAGCAGTACTTC. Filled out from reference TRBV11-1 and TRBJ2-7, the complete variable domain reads EAEVAQSPRYKITEKSQAVAFWCDPISGHATLYWYRQILGQGPELLVQFQDESVVDDSQLPKDRFSAERLKGVDSTLKIQPAELGDSAMYLCASSRDRVHEQYFGPGTRLTVT.

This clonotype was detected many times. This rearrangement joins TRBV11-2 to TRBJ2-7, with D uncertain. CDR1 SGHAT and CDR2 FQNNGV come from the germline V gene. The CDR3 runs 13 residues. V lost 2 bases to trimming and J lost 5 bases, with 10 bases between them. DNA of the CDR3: TGTGCCAGCAGCTTATTTGTACTAAACGAGCAGTACTTC. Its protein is CASSLFVLNEQYF.

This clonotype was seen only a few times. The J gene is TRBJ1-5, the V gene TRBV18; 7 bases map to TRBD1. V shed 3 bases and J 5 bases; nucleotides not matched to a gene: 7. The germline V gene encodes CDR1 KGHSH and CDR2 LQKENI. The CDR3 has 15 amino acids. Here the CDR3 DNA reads TGTGCCAGCTCACCGGGGCAGGGGGAGGATCAGCCCCAGCATTTT. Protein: CASSPGQGEDQPQHF.